The 31 T cell receptor beta chains listed next were all sequenced from one sample in a study of molecular identifiers for immune sequencing clone quantification. Via MiXCR, TCRdb re-called the PCR reads, giving one row per CDR3 protein. Counted here are more than 85,000 distinct CDR3 sequences, roughly a third occurring once; the ten biggest clones make up 4% to 5%. Material for sequencing was naive CD8+ T cells from blood, with Jurkat cell RNA spiked in. Noted subset: FACS-sorted CD8+CD4-CCR7+CD45RA+ naive T cells. The receptors stem from a human donor in good health. Some libraries in this study had Jurkat cell RNA spiked in.

This clonotype showed up just once. Being one base from a much bigger clone, this may be a read error. This chain links TRBV14 with TRBJ1-1, with D uncertain. The CDR3 runs to 14 residues. Germline V gene sequence: CDR1 SGHDN, CDR2 FVKESK. The CDR3 DNA sequence: TGTGCCAGCGGCCAAGTCCCAGGAGGCACTGAAGCTTTCTTT. Protein: CASGQVPGGTEAFF. The complete variable domain, with remaining parts taken from reference TRBV14 and TRBJ1-1, reads EAGVTQFPSHSVIEKGQTVTLRCDPISGHDNLYWYRRVMGKEIKFLLHFVKESKQDESGMPNNRFLAERTGGTYSTLKVQPAELEDSGVYFCASGQVPGGTEAFFGQGTRLTVV.

This chain links TRBV9 with TRBJ1-3, with 7 bases aligning to TRBD1. This CDR3 comprises 15 residues. The trim removed 0 bases at V and 6 bases at J, leaving 6 bases unmatched. The germline V gene has CDR1 SGDLS and CDR2 YYNGEE. CDR3 residues: CASSVGRGIKNTIYF. The CDR3, as DNA: TGTGCCAGCAGCGTAGGCAGGGGGATAAAAAACACCATATATTTT.

With respect to this clonotype: This may stem from a read error, because a much larger clone lies one nucleotide away. The CDR3 region has the DNA TGTGCCAGCAGTACCTATAGGACAGACCCGACAGGGCCCCAGCATTTT. Translating gives CASSTYRTDPTGPQHF. The V and J genes are TRBV28 and TRBJ1-5, with a weak D call TRBD1 (6 bases). Between the trimmed V and J ends, which lost 5 bases and 9 bases, there was a span of 23 bases. Germline V gene sequence: CDR1 MDHEN, CDR2 SYDVKM. This CDR3 is built from 16 residues.

This clonotype was seen more than once but under ten times. V is TRBV24-1 and J is TRBJ1-1; 9 bases line up with TRBD1. CDR1 and CDR2 from the germline V gene are KGHDR and SFDVKD. The junction had 5 bases not matched to a gene; V was cut back by 10 bases and J by 3 bases. The CDR3 has 13 amino acids. This chain's CDR3 is CATRDREDTEAFF. DNA of the CDR3: TGTGCCACAAGGGACAGGGAGGACACTGAAGCTTTCTTT.

There are many counts of this clonotype. V is TRBV4-2 and J is TRBJ2-5; D may be TRBD1 or TRBD2 (5 bases each). Germline V CDR1 and CDR2: LGHNA, YNFKEQ. V was pared by 1 base and J by 1 base, with 16 bases between. The CDR3 has 17 residues. CDR3 sequence reads: CASSQGPGSGIQETQYF. The CDR3 DNA is TGTGCCAGCAGCCAAGGCCCAGGGTCGGGGATCCAAGAGACCCAGTACTTC.

The chain recombines TRBV6-5 with TRBJ2-5; D gene uncertain. The CDR3 spans 14 residues. The V and J ends lost 2 bases and 4 bases respectively, with 11 bases between them. Germline V CDR1 and CDR2: MNHEY, SVGAGI. The CDR3 nucleotides read TGTGCCAGCAGTTACGGGGTAGGGTTAGAGACCCAGTACTTC. Translation: CASSYGVGLETQYF.

In this sample, this clonotype turned up a few times. The genes are TRBV5-5 and TRBJ2-6; D may be TRBD1 (6 bases). Germline values: CDR1 SGHKS, CDR2 YYEKEE (reference sequence). V shed 4 bases and J shed 0 bases, with 14 bases lying between them. CDR3 length: 17 amino acids. Here the CDR3 DNA reads TGTGCCAGCAGCCCCGAGGGGGTTCCCTCTGGGGCCAACGTCCTGACTTTC. Translation: CASSPEGVPSGANVLTF.

This clonotype was seen only a few times. The V and J genes are TRBV28 and TRBJ2-6; 9 nucleotides match TRBD1. The CDR3 contains 20 residues. V gave up 4 bases and J gave up 3 bases; unmatched junction bases: 16. Germline V lookup: CDR1 MDHEN, CDR2 SYDVKM. CDR3 residues: CASSYRTSGQGAFGANVLTF. CDR3 bases: TGTGCCAGCAGTTACCGAACTTCGGGACAGGGCGCTTTTGGGGCCAACGTCCTGACTTTC.

At least ten counts were recorded for this clonotype. The rearrangement uses TRBV28 and TRBJ2-3; TRBD2 matches at 7 bases. Unmatched junction bases numbered 0, after V lost 2 bases and J lost 1 base. Germline loops: CDR1 MDHEN, CDR2 SYDVKM. CDR3 size: 14 residues. This CDR3 reads CASSLLAGTDTQYF. DNA of the CDR3: TGTGCCAGCAGTTTACTAGCGGGCACAGATACGCAGTATTTT.

This clonotype showed up just a few times. In nucleotides, the CDR3 is TGCGCCAGCAGCTTGGATCTAGCCTACGAGCAGTACTTC. It is translated as CASSLDLAYEQYF. This chain connects TRBV5-1 to TRBJ2-7; D is undetermined. This CDR3 is 13 amino acids long. Per the germline V gene, CDR1 is SGHRS and CDR2 is YFSETQ. Trimming left V 0 bases short and J 2 bases short, with 6 bases between.

This clonotype was counted between two and nine times. V gene TRBV5-1 combines with J gene TRBJ2-7; D gene ambiguous. CDR1 SGHRS and CDR2 YFSETQ come from the germline V gene. With 0 bases removed from V and 0 bases from J, the gap between germline ends came to 7 bases. The CDR3 runs 14 residues. In DNA form, the CDR3 reads TGCGCCAGCAGCTTGGGCGCCCTCTCCTACGAGCAGTACTTC. This gives the protein CASSLGALSYEQYF.

The V gene is TRBV20-1, the J gene TRBJ2-7; maybe TRBD2 (6 bases). From germline, CDR1 is DFQATT and CDR2 SNEGSKA (reference sequence). There are 14 residues in the CDR3. V was trimmed by 3 bases and J by 0 bases, leaving 12 bases between them. The CDR3: CSARGRSLSYEQYF. The CDR3 coding sequence is TGCAGTGCTAGGGGGAGGTCTCTCTCCTACGAGCAGTACTTC.

This rearrangement joins TRBV6-5 to TRBJ2-7; the D gene is possibly TRBD1 (5 bases). Trimming pared 5 bases from V and 4 bases from J, leaving 12 bases between. Per germline, CDR1 MNHEY and CDR2 SVGAGI. The CDR3 has 13 amino acids. This CDR3 is CASSKRQPYEQYF. The CDR3 DNA reads as TGTGCCAGCAGTAAGAGACAGCCATACGAGCAGTACTTC.

Comment on this clonotype: The junction departs from the called germline gene at one end, perhaps through a read error. The chain joins TRBV29-1 to TRBJ1-1; TRBD1 matches at 7 bases. CDR1 is SQVTM, CDR2 ANQGSEA, per germline. The CDR3 has 12 amino acids. CDR3 in amino acids: CGATKAGTDFLW. DNA of the CDR3: TGCGGCGCTACAAAAGCCGGGACAGATTTCCTGTGG.

This clonotype has just a few counts. The rearrangement links TRBV28 to TRBJ2-3; D remains ambiguous. The germline CDR1 and CDR2 sequences are MDHEN and SYDVKM. The V gene lost 2 bases and the J gene lost 2 bases, with 5 bases spanning the gap. CDR3 length: 13 amino acids. CDR3 amino acids: CASSLTNTDTQYF. In DNA form, the CDR3 reads TGTGCCAGCAGTTTAACTAACACAGATACGCAGTATTTT.

This chain connects TRBV19 to TRBJ1-4; D is ambiguous. Trimming shortened V by 2 bases and J by 2 bases, and 6 bases separated the two germline ends. Germline V gene data show CDR1 as LNHDA and CDR2 as SQIVND (reference sequence). The CDR3 consists of 14 residues. CDR3 sequence: CASSIWQTNEKLFF. DNA for the CDR3: TGTGCCAGTAGTATATGGCAGACTAATGAAAAACTGTTTTTT.

This clonotype was seen a handful of times. The V and J genes are TRBV9 and TRBJ1-1, with D uncertain. Germline-derived CDR1 and CDR2 are SGDLS and YYNGEE. Trimming pared 0 bases from V and 11 bases from J, leaving 14 bases between. The CDR3 covers 13 residues. CDR3 sequence reads: CASSVEDWGGAFF. The CDR3 DNA reads as TGTGCCAGCAGCGTAGAAGATTGGGGTGGGGCTTTCTTT.

The chain has TRBV3-1 and TRBJ2-7; D gene ambiguous. CDR3 length: 15 amino acids. Trimming pared 0 bases from V and 3 bases from J, leaving 12 bases between. Germline CDR1 and CDR2: LGHDT and YNNKEL (reference sequence). CDR3 in amino acids: CASSQDQARVYEQYF. The CDR3 DNA reads TGTGCCAGCAGCCAAGATCAGGCCAGAGTCTACGAGCAGTACTTC.

Remarks on this clonotype: This clone may be a read error of a much larger clone one base away. The CDR3 spells CASSQGGQGLAPSTATQYF. The CDR3 DNA is TGCGCCAGCAGTCAAGGGGGACAGGGACTAGCGCCCTCCACAGCTACGCAGTATTTT. This chain joins TRBV23-1 and TRBJ2-3; a weak D match, TRBD2 (10 bases). TRBV23-1 counts as an open reading frame of uncertain function. The CDR3 is 19 amino acids.

Note on this clonotype: Possible read error: a much larger clone is one base away. The rearrangement joins TRBV7-6 to TRBJ2-5; no clear D. Trimming removed 2 bases from V and 4 bases from J, with 8 bases in between. CDR3 length: 13 residues. From germline, CDR1 is SGHVS and CDR2 FNYEAQ. The CDR3 nucleotides are TGTGCCAGCAGCTTACTAGGCGGAGAGACCCAGTACTTC. Translated, it gives CASSLLGGETQYF.

This clonotype was recorded a few times. V and J are TRBV28 and TRBJ2-3, with unresolved D. Trimming cost V 8 bases and J 6 bases, with 12 bases left between them. The germline gives CDR1 MDHEN, CDR2 SYDVKM. The CDR3 has 12 residues. For the CDR3, the DNA is TGTGCCAGCCGAACAAGCCCGGATACGCAGTATTTT. This gives the protein CASRTSPDTQYF.

At least ten counts were recorded for this clonotype. This chain connects TRBV29-1 to TRBJ2-7; no clear D. V was cut by 2 bases and J by 7 bases, with 12 bases left in between. The CDR3 sequence is 12 residues long. Germline CDR1 SQVTM, CDR2 ANQGSEA. In nucleotides, the CDR3 is TGCAGCGTTGAATCAGGCCCCCGGGAGCAGTACTTC. It specifies CSVESGPREQYF.

This rearrangement joins TRBV20-1 to TRBJ2-7; 9 nucleotides line up with TRBD1. The V and J ends lost 1 base and 4 bases, in that order; junction bases with no gene match: 14. The CDR3 covers 17 residues. CDR1 is DFQATT, CDR2 SNEGSKA, per germline (reference sequence). The CDR3 protein is CSARVRPQGAVSYEQYF. In nucleotides, the CDR3 is TGCAGTGCTAGAGTCCGTCCACAGGGGGCTGTGAGTTACGAGCAGTACTTC.

The rearrangement joins TRBV20-1 to TRBJ1-1; D unresolved. The length of the CDR3 is 16 residues. The germline CDR1 and CDR2 sequences are DFQATT and SNEGSKA (reference sequence). Trimming stripped 5 bases from V and 2 bases from J, with 21 bases between. This CDR3 reads CSAPDTHPPGNTEAFF. The CDR3 DNA reads TGCAGTGCTCCCGACACGCATCCCCCGGGCAACACTGAAGCTTTCTTT.

This clonotype was seen only a few times. The chain uses TRBV5-8 and TRBJ2-6; D unclear. With 1 base removed from V and 0 bases from J, the gap between germline ends came to 8 bases. The CDR3 has 16 amino acids. CDR1 is SGHTS, CDR2 YDEGEE, per germline. This chain's CDR3 is CASSLSDHSGANVLTF. The CDR3 DNA reads TGTGCCAGCAGCTTGTCAGACCACTCTGGGGCCAACGTCCTGACTTTC.

This clonotype occurred many times. V and J are TRBV7-9 and TRBJ1-5; TRBD1 is a possible D gene (6 bases). V was clipped by 6 bases and J by 7 bases, with 16 bases between them. This CDR3 region has 14 residues. Germline V lookup: CDR1 SEHNR, CDR2 FQNEAQ (reference sequence). Here the CDR3 DNA reads TGTGCCAGCAGTTCGACCACAGGGCAGCAGCCCCAGCATTTT. Translating gives CASSSTTGQQPQHF. The entire variable domain, with the rest obtained from reference TRBV7-9 and TRBJ1-5, is as follows: DTGVSQNPRHKITKRGQNVTFRCDPISEHNRLYWYRQTLGQGPEFLTYFQNEAQLEKSRLLSDRFSAERPKGSFSTLEIQRTEQGDSAMYLCASSSTTGQQPQHFGDGTRLSIL.

The genes are TRBV2 and TRBJ2-7, with D perhaps TRBD2 (6 bases). Deletions cut 8 bases from V and 7 bases from J, with 12 bases between. CDR3 size: 11 residues. The germline gives CDR1 SNHLY, CDR2 FYNNEI. The CDR3 here is CASVGSGEQYF. CDR3 in DNA: TGTGCCAGCGTAGGGAGCGGGGAGCAGTACTTC.

In its sample, this clonotype was seen a few times. The chain couples TRBV7-8 to TRBJ2-3; TRBD2 aligns across 7 bases. The J segment lost 1 base and the V segment lost 3 bases, leaving 7 bases of the junction unmatched. The V gene's germline CDR1 is SGHVS and CDR2 FQNEAQ. The CDR3 is 16 residues long. CDR3 in DNA: TGTGCCAGCAGCTTTCTCCGGGCGGGAGGCACAGATACGCAGTATTTT. Amino acid sequence: CASSFLRAGGTDTQYF.

Comment on this clonotype: The junction does not match germline at one end; this may be a read error. The V gene is TRBV5-6, the J gene TRBJ2-5, with 7 bases lining up with TRBD1. The germline V gene has CDR1 SGHDT and CDR2 YYEEEE. CDR3 length equals 12 residues. The CDR3 sequence: CASSLAYGTENF. CDR3 in DNA: TGTGCCAGCAGCTTGGCCTACGGGACAGAAAACTTC.

In this sample, this clonotype turned up many times. This chain joins TRBV28 and TRBJ2-3, with D hard to call. The length of the CDR3 is 12 residues. Between the trimmed V and J ends, which lost 4 bases and 11 bases, there was a span of 13 bases. The V gene's germline CDR1 is MDHEN and CDR2 SYDVKM. CDR3 nucleotides: TGTGCCAGCAGTTCCCCCCACCCGGTGCAGTATTTT. Its translation is CASSSPHPVQYF.

The CDR3 protein is CASSLILFVGRWKDTQYF. The CDR3 coding sequence is TGTGCCAGCAGTTTGATATTGTTTGTCGGGAGGTGGAAAGATACGCAGTATTTT. The V and J genes are TRBV28 and TRBJ2-3; 7 bases are a match to TRBD2. The length of the CDR3 is 18 residues. V shed 3 bases and J 5 bases; nucleotides not matched to a gene: 17. Per the germline V gene, CDR1 is MDHEN and CDR2 is SYDVKM.